These T cell receptor beta chains were read from a single sample in a study of CD8 T cells in Susac syndrome. TCRdb reprocessed the immunoSEQ multiplex PCR reads with MiXCR, giving one entry per CDR3 protein. The table shows fewer than 150,000 distinct CDR3 sequences, with approximately 93% occurring only once. The source material was CD4+ T cells from PBMCs. These receptors came from a human donor with multiple sclerosis. CDR3s include the opening cysteine and the closing phenylalanine or tryptophan. A D gene is named only where the DNA matches it firmly. The listing skips clone size in some rows; elsewhere it reads once, few, many or a size class.

CDR3 DNA	CDR3 protein	J gene	clone size	D gene	V gene
TGTGCCAGCAGCTTATTTCGGGATCAGCCCCAGCATTTT	CASSLFRDQPQHF	TRBJ1-5	.	.	TRBV7-8
TGCAGTGCTAGTCTGGGGGCACGGCAAGAGACCCAGTACTTC	CSASLGARQETQYF	TRBJ2-5	.	.	TRBV20-1
TGCAGCGTTGAGATCACGGGCGTAAACATTCAGTACTTC	CSVEITGVNIQYF	TRBJ2-4	.	.	TRBV29-1
TGTGCCAGCAGCTCCGCCGGGGGGTCCAACTATGGCTACACCTTC	CASSSAGGSNYGYTF	TRBJ1-2	.	.	TRBV9
TGCGCCAGCAGACCCGTGGGGGAGAAGAACACTGAAGCTTTCTTT	CASRPVGEKNTEAFF	TRBJ1-1	.	.	TRBV5-1
TGTGCCAGCAGCCCGCGGGACAGGAAGATCCCTAACTTC	CASSPRDRKIPNF	TRBJ2-7	.	TRBD1	TRBV7-9
TGCGCCAGCAGCCAAGCGAGGAGGACAGGCCTTACCTACGAGCAGTACTTC	CASSQARRTGLTYEQYF	TRBJ2-7	.	TRBD1	TRBV4-3
TGCAGTGCTAGTTACACGAACACTGAAGCTTTCTTT	CSASYTNTEAFF	TRBJ1-1	once	.	TRBV20-1
TGTGCCAGCAGCCAAGATTTACAGGGCATTGTAGATGAGCAGTTCTTC	CASSQDLQGIVDEQFF	TRBJ2-1	.	.	TRBV3-1
TGTGCCTGGAGTGTACTCCGGAGGCACTACGAGCAGTACTTC	CAWSVLRRHYEQYF	TRBJ2-7	.	.	TRBV30
TGTGCCAGCCGCCAGGGGCTAGGTTCACCCCTCCACTTT	CASRQGLGSPLHF	TRBJ1-6	once	.	TRBV2
TGCAGTGCTGGGGACAGCCGCTCTGGAAACACCATATATTTT	CSAGDSRSGNTIYF	TRBJ1-3	.	TRBD1	TRBV20-1
TGTGCCAGCACCGGGGACAGGGTTAACTATGGCTACACCTTC	CASTGDRVNYGYTF	TRBJ1-2	.	TRBD1	TRBV2
TGTGCCAGCAGTCCTTTCCGGGACAGGGCATTAACTGAAGCTTTCTTT	CASSPFRDRALTEAFF	TRBJ1-1	.	TRBD1	TRBV12-3/TRBV12-4
TGTGCCAGCAGTTACTCGTCAGGGGGGGCAAATCAGCCCCAGCATTTT	CASSYSSGGANQPQHF	TRBJ1-5	.	TRBD1	TRBV6-5
TGTGCCAGCAGTCAACCACAGGGATGGGCTTTCTTT	CASSQPQGWAFF	TRBJ1-1	.	.	TRBV12-3/TRBV12-4
TGTGCCAGCACCAACCATTTCACAGATACGCAGTATTTT	CASTNHFTDTQYF	TRBJ2-3	.	.	TRBV3-1
TGCAGTGCTAGTGCCTGGATGTACCAAGAGACCCAGTACTTC	CSASAWMYQETQYF	TRBJ2-5	.	.	TRBV20-1
TGTGCCATCAGTGAGAAAGTTAGCAATCAGCCCCAGCATTTT	CAISEKVSNQPQHF	TRBJ1-5	.	.	TRBV10-3
TGCAGCGGGTCAGGGGGCGCGGGCACTGAAGCTTTCTTT	CSGSGGAGTEAFF	TRBJ1-1	.	TRBD1	TRBV29-1
TGTGCCAGCAGCCGAGGATTTGGGATCCACGAGCAGTACTTC	CASSRGFGIHEQYF	TRBJ2-7	.	.	TRBV3-1
TGCGCCAGCAGCTGGAGGGGGCGAGGCACAGATACGCAGTATTTT	CASSWRGRGTDTQYF	TRBJ2-3	.	.	TRBV5-1
TGTGCCAGCAGACGGTATCGGACAGCTGGCACAGATACGCAGTATTTT	CASRRYRTAGTDTQYF	TRBJ2-3	once	.	TRBV28
TGCAGTGCCACCGGGACCCAGCCTCCCTACGAGCAGTACTTC	CSATGTQPPYEQYF	TRBJ2-7	.	.	TRBV20-1
TGTGCCAGCAGCGTAGGGGGAGCGGGGGCCTACGAGCAGTACTTC	CASSVGGAGAYEQYF	TRBJ2-7	.	TRBD2	TRBV9
TGCGCCAGCAGCTTCGGCGGCACTGAAGCTTTCTTT	CASSFGGTEAFF	TRBJ1-1	.	.	TRBV5-1
TGCGCCAGCAGCTTACGGGAGGGGAGTAGCACAGATACGCAGTATTTT	CASSLREGSSTDTQYF	TRBJ2-3	.	TRBD2	TRBV5-1
TGCGCCAGCAGCTTTGAGGATCTCGACTATGGCTACACCTTC	CASSFEDLDYGYTF	TRBJ1-2	.	.	TRBV5-1
TGTGCCAGCAGCCAAGATCTAGCGGGGGAGGAACTCTACGAGCAGTACTTC	CASSQDLAGEELYEQYF	TRBJ2-7	.	TRBD2	TRBV4-2
TGTGCCAGCAGCCATGGGACAGGCCCCTACGAGCAGTACTTC	CASSHGTGPYEQYF	TRBJ2-7	.	TRBD1	TRBV3-1
TGTGCCACCAGCAGAGGCTCTGGGGGGAACACCATATATTTT	CATSRGSGGNTIYF	TRBJ1-3	.	.	TRBV15
TGTGCCAGCAGTTTAGCCCTCTACACAGATACGCAGTATTTT	CASSLALYTDTQYF	TRBJ2-3	.	.	TRBV12-3/TRBV12-4
TGTGCCAACAGTGAAGCCAGGGTACACCCAGGTGGGACCCAGTACTTC	CANSEARVHPGGTQYF	TRBJ2-5	.	.	TRBV6-1
TGTGCCAGCAGCCGGACAGGGCTCGTCTATGGCTACACCTTC	CASSRTGLVYGYTF	TRBJ1-2	.	TRBD1	TRBV11-2
TGTGCCAGCAGCTTAGCCCTCGCCGCCGGGGTTGGCTACACCTTC	CASSLALAAGVGYTF	TRBJ1-2	.	.	TRBV7-9
TGTGCCAGCAGTTATTCGGGTCAAGAGACCCAGTACTTC	CASSYSGQETQYF	TRBJ2-5	.	.	TRBV6-5
TGTGCCAGCAGCTTGGGACTAAGCTCCTACGAGCAGTACTTC	CASSLGLSSYEQYF	TRBJ2-7	.	.	TRBV5-4
TGCGCCAGCAGCTTGGCCCCTGGGTTAGGGCGGGAGCAGTACTTC	CASSLAPGLGREQYF	TRBJ2-7	.	.	TRBV5-1
TGCGCCAGCACCCTAGCGACAGGGTATTTGGACGAGCAGTACTTC	CASTLATGYLDEQYF	TRBJ2-7	.	.	TRBV5-1
TGTGCCAGCAGTTATAGGACACCCGGGGGCTACGAGCAGTACTTC	CASSYRTPGGYEQYF	TRBJ2-7	.	.	TRBV6-5
TGTGCCAGCAGATTGGGAAATCAGCCCCAGCATTTT	CASRLGNQPQHF	TRBJ1-5	.	.	TRBV6-5
TGTGCCAGCACTTGGACCGGGGAGCTGTTTTTT	CASTWTGELFF	TRBJ2-2	.	.	TRBV11-2
TGTGCCAGCAGCTTAGGGCGGGGACAGGGGCTTAACTATGGCTACACCTTC	CASSLGRGQGLNYGYTF	TRBJ1-2	.	TRBD1	TRBV11-2
TGTGCCAGCAGCTTAGTGGGTCGCGGCGCGACCTACAATGAGCAGTTCTTC	CASSLVGRGATYNEQFF	TRBJ2-1	.	.	TRBV7-9
TGCGCCAGCAGCCCGGGGCCAGTTTTGAGTGAAAAACTGTTTTTT	CASSPGPVLSEKLFF	TRBJ1-4	.	.	TRBV4-3
TGTGCCTGGTCCAGGGACAGGGGTACTGAAGCTTTCTTT	CAWSRDRGTEAFF	TRBJ1-1	few	TRBD1	TRBV30
TGCAGTGCTAGGGTCCGACGGGGGGGCGGCACAGATACGCAGTATTTT	CSARVRRGGGTDTQYF	TRBJ2-3	.	TRBD2	TRBV20-1
TGCAGTGCTAGGGCCGGGGGCCTCTCCTATAATTCACCCCTCCACTTT	CSARAGGLSYNSPLHF	TRBJ1-6	.	.	TRBV20-1
TGTGCCTGGAGCATTAGCCAGGGCACTGAAGCTTTCTTT	CAWSISQGTEAFF	TRBJ1-1	.	.	TRBV30
TGTGCCAGCAGCCCCGGGACAGGGAAGATCTACGAGCAGTACTTC	CASSPGTGKIYEQYF	TRBJ2-7	.	TRBD1	TRBV7-9
TGTGCCAGCAGCTCGACAGCCTATGGCTACACCTTC	CASSSTAYGYTF	TRBJ1-2	.	.	TRBV13
TGTGCCAGCTCTACTGGGCCGGAGAACACTGAAGCTTTCTTT	CASSTGPENTEAFF	TRBJ1-1	.	.	TRBV12-3/TRBV12-4
TGTGCCAGCAGCCTGATCAGGACAGGGGCTAACATTCAGTACTTC	CASSLIRTGANIQYF	TRBJ2-4	.	TRBD1	TRBV2
TGTGCCAGCACCTTACGTGGGGCCAACGTCCTGACTTTC	CASTLRGANVLTF	TRBJ2-6	once	.	TRBV12-3/TRBV12-4
TGTGCCAGCACCGAATGGGGCCCAGATACGCAGTATTTT	CASTEWGPDTQYF	TRBJ2-3	.	.	TRBV7-2
TGCAGTGCTAGACCCCTAGCGGGGGTGTACAATGAGCAGTTCTTC	CSARPLAGVYNEQFF	TRBJ2-1	.	TRBD2	TRBV20-1